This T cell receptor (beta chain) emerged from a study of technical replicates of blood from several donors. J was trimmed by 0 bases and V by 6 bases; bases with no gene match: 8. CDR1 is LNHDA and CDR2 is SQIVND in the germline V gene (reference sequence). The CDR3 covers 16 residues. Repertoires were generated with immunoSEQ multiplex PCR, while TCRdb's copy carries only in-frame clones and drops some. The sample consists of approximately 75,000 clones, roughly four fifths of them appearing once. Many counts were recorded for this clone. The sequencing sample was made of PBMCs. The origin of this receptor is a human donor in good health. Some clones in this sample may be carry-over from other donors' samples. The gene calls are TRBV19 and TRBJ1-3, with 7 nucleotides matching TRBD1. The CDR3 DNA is TGTGCCAGTAGCCTCGACAGGGTCCCCTCTGGAAACACCATATATTTT. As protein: CASSLDRVPSGNTIYF. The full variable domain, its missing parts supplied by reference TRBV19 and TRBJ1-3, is DGGITQSPKYLFRKEGQNVTLSCEQNLNHDAMYWYRQDPGQGLRLIYYSQIVNDFQKGDIAEGYSVSREKKESFPLTVTSAQKNPTAFYLCASSLDRVPSGNTIYFGEGSWLTVV.